This entry describes one TCR beta chain. These data come from a study of technical replicates of blood from several donors. The method was immunoSEQ multiplex PCR; TCRdb's version includes in-frame clones alone and lacks a portion of them. The sample includes more than 80,000 clones, roughly 94% of them seen just once. In germline, CDR1 is SGDLS, CDR2 YYNGEE. The CDR3 contains 17 residues. J lost 6 bases, V lost 4 bases, and 8 bases had no gene match. The chain employs TRBV9 and TRBJ2-1; TRBD2 matches at 15 bases. This clonotype originated in a human donor in good health. The sequencing input was T cells isolated from PBMCs. The DNA of the CDR3 is TGTGCCAGCAGCAAACGGGGACTAGCGGGAGGTAGCAATGAGCAGTTCTTC. This gives the protein CASSKRGLAGGSNEQFF.